This TCR beta chain derives from a study of cytomegalovirus exposure and HLA in healthy donors. CDR3 size: 18 residues. V was pared by 5 bases and J by 3 bases, with 18 bases of the junction left unmatched. CDR1 ENHRY and CDR2 SYGVKD come from the germline V gene. Produced via immunoSEQ multiplex PCR; TCRdb's table is partial and in-frame only. Here the sample spans around 300,000 clones, 88% being singletons. Findings and limits, study-wide: First-cohort TCR clusters tended to co-occur in the approximately 130 validation repertoires, a later analysis found.

Regarding this clone: Antigen: not known.

The J gene is TRBJ2-5, the V gene TRBV10-3; 7 nucleotides align to TRBD1. Sample: PBMCs. This receptor was taken from a young woman in good health and CMV-seronegative. The CDR3 region is CAISKIYPQQGLKETQYF. CDR3 coding DNA: TGTGCCATCAGTAAGATTTACCCTCAACAGGGGCTGAAAGAGACCCAGTACTTC.